This T cell receptor beta chain was retrieved from a study of CD4 T cells in relation to SARS-CoV-2 and coronaviruses. Per germline, CDR1 DFQATT and CDR2 SNEGSKA (reference sequence). The V and J ends lost 2 bases and 2 bases respectively, with 3 bases between them. This CDR3 comprises 11 residues. Profiled with immunoSEQ multiplex PCR; TCRdb holds only in-frame clones, not every one. Of 20,000 to 25,000 clones listed, under 80% are singletons. The unexposed donors gave CD4+ T cells in 2011-2018, prior to COVID-19. After roughly 9 days of culture, CD4+ T cells were isolated. Worth noting for this clone: Its target is not known.

The chain links TRBV20-1 to TRBJ2-5; unclear D gene. The sequence was collected from a human donor in good health. Sample: CD4+ T cells from PBMCs, cultured in vitro. DNA of the CDR3: TGCAGTGCTAGAATGCAAGAGACCCAGTACTTC. As protein: CSARMQETQYF.